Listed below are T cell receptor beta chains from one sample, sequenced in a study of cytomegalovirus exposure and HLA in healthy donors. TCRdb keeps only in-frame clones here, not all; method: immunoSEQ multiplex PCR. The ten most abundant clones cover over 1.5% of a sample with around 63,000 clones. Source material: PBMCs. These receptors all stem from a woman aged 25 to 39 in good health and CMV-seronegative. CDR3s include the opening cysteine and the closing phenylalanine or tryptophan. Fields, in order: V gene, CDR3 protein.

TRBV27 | CASSIAPTGNTEAFF
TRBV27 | CASSFTGGIYEQYF
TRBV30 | CAWNGQGKPIYF
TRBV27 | CASSLSRVSGDTQYF
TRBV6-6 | CASSSPGQAYEQYF
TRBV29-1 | CSADRGLYGYTF
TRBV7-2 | CASSAQPHGAGHSSAQYF
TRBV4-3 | CASSPWTGGAAGYGYTF
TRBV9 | CASSVAGLAGGRSNEQYF
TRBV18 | CASSPSGGTSNTGELFF
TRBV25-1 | CASAPYRVGETQYF
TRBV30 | CAWSVTGGGYEQYF
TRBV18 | CASSLQGPNSGNTIYF
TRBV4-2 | CASSQDTSGRPGEQYF
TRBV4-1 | CASSQGAKETQYF
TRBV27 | CASSFLGTEVPYEQYF
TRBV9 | CASSVEPSYTEAFF
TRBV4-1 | CASSQQSPRSGGDNEQFF
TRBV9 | CASSPRQGAGGVQETQYF
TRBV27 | CASSLSSLDNEQFF
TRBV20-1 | CSASRDYEQYF
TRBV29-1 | CSVELQGLSEQYF
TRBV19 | CASKNSVLGTEAFF
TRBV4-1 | CASSQDRAGAPVTQYF
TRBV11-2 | CASSSYIPYRDSQETQYF
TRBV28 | CASTPPRDSPTGELFF
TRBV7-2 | CASSLSRDREGYTF